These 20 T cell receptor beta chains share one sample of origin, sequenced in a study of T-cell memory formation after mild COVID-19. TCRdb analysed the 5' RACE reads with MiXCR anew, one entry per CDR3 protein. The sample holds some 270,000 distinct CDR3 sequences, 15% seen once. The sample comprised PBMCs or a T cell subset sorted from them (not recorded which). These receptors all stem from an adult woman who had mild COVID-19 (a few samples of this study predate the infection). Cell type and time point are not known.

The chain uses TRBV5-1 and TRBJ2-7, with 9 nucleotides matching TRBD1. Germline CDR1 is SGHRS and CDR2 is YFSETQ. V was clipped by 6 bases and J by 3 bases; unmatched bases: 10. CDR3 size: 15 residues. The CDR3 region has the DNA TGCGCCAGCACCCCTTGGGGGGACAGGGACTACGAGCAGTACTTC. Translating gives CASTPWGDRDYEQYF.

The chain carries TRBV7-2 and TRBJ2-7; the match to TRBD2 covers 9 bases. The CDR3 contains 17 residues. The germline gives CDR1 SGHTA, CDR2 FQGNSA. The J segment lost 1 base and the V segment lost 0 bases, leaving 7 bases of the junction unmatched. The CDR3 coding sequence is TGTGCCAGCAGCTTAGCCCCCGTAGCGGGGGTGTCCTACGAGCAGTACTTC. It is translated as CASSLAPVAGVSYEQYF.

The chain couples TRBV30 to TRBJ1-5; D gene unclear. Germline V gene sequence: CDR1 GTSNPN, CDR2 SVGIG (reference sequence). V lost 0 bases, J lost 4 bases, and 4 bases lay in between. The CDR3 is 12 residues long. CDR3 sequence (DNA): TGTGCCTGGAGTGTTAGTAATCAGCCCCAGCATTTT. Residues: CAWSVSNQPQHF. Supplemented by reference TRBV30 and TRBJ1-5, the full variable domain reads SQTIHQWPATLVQPVGSPLSLECTVEGTSNPNLYWYRQAAGRGLQLLFYSVGIGQISSEVPQNLSASRPQDRQFILSSKKLLLSDSGFYLCAWSVSNQPQHFGDGTRLSIL.

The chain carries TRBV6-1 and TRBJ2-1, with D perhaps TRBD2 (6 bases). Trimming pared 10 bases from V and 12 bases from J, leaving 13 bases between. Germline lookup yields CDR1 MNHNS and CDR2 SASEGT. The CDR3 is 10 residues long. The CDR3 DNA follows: TGTGCCAACCAAGGACTATTGCAGTTCTTC. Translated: CANQGLLQFF.

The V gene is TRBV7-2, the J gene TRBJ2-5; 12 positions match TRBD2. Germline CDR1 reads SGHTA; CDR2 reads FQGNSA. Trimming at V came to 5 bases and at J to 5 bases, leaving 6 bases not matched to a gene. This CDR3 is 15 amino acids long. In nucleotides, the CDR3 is TGTGCCAGCAGCGCAAGACTAGCGGGAGCGGAGACCCAGTACTTC. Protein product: CASSARLAGAETQYF.

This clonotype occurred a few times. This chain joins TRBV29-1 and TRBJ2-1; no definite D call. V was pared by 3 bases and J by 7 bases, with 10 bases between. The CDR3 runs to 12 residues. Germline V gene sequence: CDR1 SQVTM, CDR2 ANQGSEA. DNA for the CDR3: TGCAGCGTTGAGGGTATGTTAAATGAGCAGTTCTTC. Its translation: CSVEGMLNEQFF.

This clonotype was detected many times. CDR3 sequence: CASSLRSSTDTQYF. The DNA of the CDR3 is TGTGCCAGCAGCTTGCGCTCTAGCACAGATACGCAGTATTTT. V usage is TRBV7-2 and J usage is TRBJ2-3; D call uncertain. V was clipped by 3 bases and J by 0 bases, with 7 bases between them. CDR3 size: 14 residues. Germline V CDR1 and CDR2: SGHTA, FQGNSA.

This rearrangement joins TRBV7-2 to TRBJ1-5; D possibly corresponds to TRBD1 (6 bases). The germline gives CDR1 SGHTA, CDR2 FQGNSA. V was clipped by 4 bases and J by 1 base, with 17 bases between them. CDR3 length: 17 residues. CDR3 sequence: CASSSGHLQSSNQPQHF. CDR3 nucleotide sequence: TGTGCCAGCAGCTCGGGACATCTGCAGTCGAGCAATCAGCCCCAGCATTTT.

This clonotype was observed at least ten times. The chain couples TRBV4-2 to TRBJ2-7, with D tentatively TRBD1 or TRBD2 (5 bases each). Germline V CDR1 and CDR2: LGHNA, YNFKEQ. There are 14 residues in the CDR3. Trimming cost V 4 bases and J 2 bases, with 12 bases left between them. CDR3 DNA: TGTGCCAGCAGCCCCGGGACGCCCCCCTACGAGCAGTACTTC. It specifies CASSPGTPPYEQYF.

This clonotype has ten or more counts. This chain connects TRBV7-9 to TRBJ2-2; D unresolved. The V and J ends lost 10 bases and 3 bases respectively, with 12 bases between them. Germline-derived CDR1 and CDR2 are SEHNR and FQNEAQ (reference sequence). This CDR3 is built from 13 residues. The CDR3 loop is CATPPGYTGELFF. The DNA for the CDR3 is TGTGCCACCCCGCCGGGTTACACCGGGGAGCTGTTTTTT. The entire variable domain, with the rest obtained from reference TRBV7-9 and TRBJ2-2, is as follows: DTGVSQNPRHKITKRGQNVTFRCDPISEHNRLYWYRQTLGQGPEFLTYFQNEAQLEKSRLLSDRFSAERPKGSFSTLEIQRTEQGDSAMYLCATPPGYTGELFFGEGSRLTVL.

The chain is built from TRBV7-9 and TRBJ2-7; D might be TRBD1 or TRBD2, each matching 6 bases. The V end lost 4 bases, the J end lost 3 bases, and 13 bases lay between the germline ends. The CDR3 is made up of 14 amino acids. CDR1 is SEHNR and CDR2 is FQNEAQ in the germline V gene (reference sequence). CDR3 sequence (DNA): TGTGCCAGCAGCTCCCAAGGGGGGAACTACGAGCAGTACTTC. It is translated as CASSSQGGNYEQYF. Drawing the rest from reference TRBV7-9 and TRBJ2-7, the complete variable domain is DTGVSQNPRHKITKRGQNVTFRCDPISEHNRLYWYRQTLGQGPEFLTYFQNEAQLEKSRLLSDRFSAERPKGSFSTLEIQRTEQGDSAMYLCASSSQGGNYEQYFGPGTRLTVT.

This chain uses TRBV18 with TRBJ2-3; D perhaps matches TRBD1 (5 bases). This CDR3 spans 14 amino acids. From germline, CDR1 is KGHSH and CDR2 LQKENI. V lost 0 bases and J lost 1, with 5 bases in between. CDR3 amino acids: CASSPPRGTDTQYF. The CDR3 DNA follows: TGTGCCAGCTCACCACCCAGGGGCACAGATACGCAGTATTTT.

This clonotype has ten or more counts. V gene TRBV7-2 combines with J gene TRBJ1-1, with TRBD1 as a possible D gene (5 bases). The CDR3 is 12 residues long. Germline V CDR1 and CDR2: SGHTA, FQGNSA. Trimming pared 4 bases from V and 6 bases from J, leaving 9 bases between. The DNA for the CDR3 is TGTGCCAGCAGCTCCTCAGGGCCTGAAGCTTTCTTT. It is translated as CASSSSGPEAFF.

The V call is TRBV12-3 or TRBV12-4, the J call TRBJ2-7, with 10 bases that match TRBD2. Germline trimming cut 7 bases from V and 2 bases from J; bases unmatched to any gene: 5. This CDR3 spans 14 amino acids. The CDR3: CASTQSGRAYEQYF. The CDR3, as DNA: TGTGCCAGCACCCAAAGCGGGAGGGCCTACGAGCAGTACTTC.

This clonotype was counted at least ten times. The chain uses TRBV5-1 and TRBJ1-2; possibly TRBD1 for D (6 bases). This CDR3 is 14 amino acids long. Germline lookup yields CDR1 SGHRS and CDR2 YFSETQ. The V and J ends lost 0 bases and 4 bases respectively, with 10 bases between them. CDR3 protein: CASSLGTAPYGYTF. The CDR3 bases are TGCGCCAGCAGCTTGGGGACAGCACCCTATGGCTACACCTTC.

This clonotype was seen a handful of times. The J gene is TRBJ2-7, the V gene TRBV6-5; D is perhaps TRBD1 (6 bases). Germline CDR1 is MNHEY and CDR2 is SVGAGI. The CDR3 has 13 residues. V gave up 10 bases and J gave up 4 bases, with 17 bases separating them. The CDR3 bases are TGTGCCACCTCTTCCAGGGGATCTTACGAGCAGTACTTC. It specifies CATSSRGSYEQYF.

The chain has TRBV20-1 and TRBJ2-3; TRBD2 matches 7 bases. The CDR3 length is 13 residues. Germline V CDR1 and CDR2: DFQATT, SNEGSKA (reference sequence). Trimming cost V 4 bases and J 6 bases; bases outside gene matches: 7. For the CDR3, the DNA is TGCAGTGCTAATCCATATAGCGGGGATACGCAGTATTTT. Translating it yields CSANPYSGDTQYF.

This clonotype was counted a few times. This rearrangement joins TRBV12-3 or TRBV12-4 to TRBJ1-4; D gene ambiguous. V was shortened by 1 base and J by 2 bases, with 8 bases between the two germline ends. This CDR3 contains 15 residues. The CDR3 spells CASSLGTATNEKLFF. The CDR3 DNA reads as TGTGCCAGCAGTTTAGGGACGGCTACTAATGAAAAACTGTTTTTT.

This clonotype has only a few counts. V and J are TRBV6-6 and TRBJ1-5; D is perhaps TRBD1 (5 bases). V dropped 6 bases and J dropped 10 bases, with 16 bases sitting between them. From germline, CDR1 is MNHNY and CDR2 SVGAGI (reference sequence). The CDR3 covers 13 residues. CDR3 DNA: TGTGCCAGCAGCACCCAGGGAGCCCTTCCCCAGCATTTT. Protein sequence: CASSTQGALPQHF.

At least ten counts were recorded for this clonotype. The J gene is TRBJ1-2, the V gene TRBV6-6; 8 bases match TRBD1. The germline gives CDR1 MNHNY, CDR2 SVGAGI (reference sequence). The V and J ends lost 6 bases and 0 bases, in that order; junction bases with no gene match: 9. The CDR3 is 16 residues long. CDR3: CASSSNGQGPNYGYTF. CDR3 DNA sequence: TGTGCCAGCAGCTCAAATGGACAGGGTCCTAACTATGGCTACACCTTC.